This T cell receptor (beta chain) was captured in a study of blood T cell repertoires in COVID-19. CDR3 size: 14 residues. V lost 6 bases and J lost 7, with 15 bases in between. The germline gives CDR1 MNHEY, CDR2 SMNVEV (reference sequence). This clone was observed a single time. Only in-frame clones appear in the TCRdb table, and some are missing; sequencing was by immunoSEQ multiplex PCR. The sample contains some 70,000 clones, 80% to 90% of which appear only once. The sequence was collected from a man between 50 and 59 years old with active COVID-19. V usage is TRBV27 and J usage is TRBJ1-4; D perhaps matches TRBD1 (5 bases). Material: peripheral blood. This CDR3 is CASRDSGGGEKLFF. CDR3 nucleotide sequence: TGTGCCAGCAGAGACAGTGGGGGAGGTGAAAAACTGTTTTTT.